This T cell receptor (beta chain) appears in the sequencing data of a study of cytomegalovirus exposure and HLA in healthy donors. General observations from the study: Whilst most TCR sequences proved rare, a subset of public TCRs occurred across many donors.

V was pared by 6 bases and J by 2 bases, with 11 bases between. The CDR3 is made up of 14 amino acids. Per the germline V gene, CDR1 is MDHEN and CDR2 is SYDVKM. Researchers ran the PCR with 60 Vbeta and 13 Jbeta primers. Repertoires were generated with immunoSEQ multiplex PCR, while TCRdb's copy carries only in-frame clones and drops some. The sample has about 180,000 clones; about 79% are singletons. A remark on this clone: Its specificity is unknown.

The clonotype was recovered from a man aged 18 to 29 in good health and CMV-seronegative. V usage is TRBV28 and J usage is TRBJ1-5; tentatively, D is TRBD1 (6 bases). Material for sequencing was PBMCs. The CDR3 sequence is CASRQTGRNQPQHF. Written as DNA, the CDR3 is TGTGCCAGCAGACAAACAGGGCGCAATCAGCCCCAGCATTTT.